This T cell receptor (beta chain) was retrieved from a study of blood T cells in healthy people across ages. Study-level findings and limits: There were more naive CD4+ cells and higher diversity in long-lived donors than in aged donors. Estimates drawn from one million T cells were deemed to understate diversity.

Of note for this clonotype: Its antigen is unidentified.

The use of a sample-barcoded 5' primer and a J-beta primer mix characterized a second PCR of about 6 to 12 cycles. Each cDNA molecule was tagged by a template-switch adaptor that had 12 random nucleotides. TCRdb independently ran MiXCR on the 5' RACE reads; one entry per CDR3 protein. Of over 550,000 distinct CDR3 sequences in the sample, about 30% were seen once. The sequenced sample was blood. The origin of this receptor is a woman aged 80 or older in good health.

Written as DNA, the CDR3 is TGCAGTGCTGGCAGGAGCTCCTACAATGAGCAGTTCTTC. Translation: CSAGRSSYNEQFF. The chain employs TRBV20-1 and TRBJ2-1; the D is unclear. Trimming took off 5 bases at V and 0 bases at J, with 8 bases between the two ends. Per the germline V gene, CDR1 is DFQATT and CDR2 is SNEGSKA (reference sequence). This CDR3 is built from 13 residues.